This TCR beta chain comes out of a study of blood T cell repertoires in COVID-19 (dated by TCRdb to 2020 to 2022). In the study overall: Samples covering the acute and convalescent phases of COVID-19 were provided by collaborators in the United States, Italy and Spain. The prospective study material was composed of cDNA or gDNA derived from T cells, B-cell-depleted T cells, or PBMCs. Subjects who had been exposed to COVID-19, were actively infected with it, or had recovered from it provided the deeply sampled blood TCRbeta repertoires that made up the dataset. The repertoires were released in a freely available public database intended as a resource for research on the immune response to SARS-CoV-2. The samples were drawn from two sources: the first 160 participants of the ongoing ImmuneRACE study, and some 1,300 subjects contributed by 6 global collaborators. Nearly every sample came with metadata listing a de-identified subject ID, COVID-19 status, age in years and sex. HLA class I and class II types, where available, came from metadata supplied by the sample provider rather than from assay-based typing. Overall study outcomes, separate from this receptor: The amount of clinical and demographic metadata varied by source and participant and was provided uncurated.

Whole blood was collected in K2EDTA tubes by collaborating institutions according to the institutions' own protocols. For TCRbeta analysis, collaborator samples were shipped as frozen whole blood, as isolated PBMCs, or as DNA extracted from either sample type. Taken from the germline V gene, the CDR1 and CDR2 loops are SGDLS and YYNGEE. Spanning cysteine to phenylalanine, the CDR3 consists of 15 amino acids. The CDR3 DNA has 45 bases and is translated from base 1. V sheds 3 bases and J sheds 3 bases, leaving 12 bases between their ends. As concerns this clone: There is no known antigen for this receptor. Per-base quality was not reported, and no clone a single base away is much larger than it.

TCRbeta CDR3 regions were amplified from genomic DNA by means of the immunoSEQ Assay, a bias-controlled multiplex PCR. The source study handled its data this way. Within the assay, amplification of reference gene primers was used to estimate how many nucleated cells each sample contained. To quantify the absolute abundance of each unique TCRbeta CDR3 rearrangement, sequence reads were collapsed and filtered. Productive Simpson clonality was computed per sample as the square root of Simpson's diversity index over productive rearrangements. The source is immuneACCESS, and TCRdb retained only in-frame sequences with V and J called. Part of the clones is not carried over; for the studies checked, unresolved V genes explain less than half of this, and the remainder is unexplained. V, J and clone size are taken as reported in that table, and D and trimming were inferred from the DNA itself. Across this sample there are over 100,000 clones, with about four fifths seen only once. The ten largest clones represent 4% to 5% of the sample.

Here the chain combines TRBV9 and TRBJ1-4; possibly the D gene is TRBD1, per 6 matching bases. This clonotype originated in a woman aged 70-85 years with acute or convalescent COVID-19. Sequencing used peripheral blood. The DNA reads as follows: TGTGCCAGCAGCGCACAGGGTCTTTCTAATGAAAAACTGTTTTTT. It translates to CASSAQGLSNEKLFF.